The 18 T cell receptor beta chains presented below share a single source sample, sequenced in a study of metastatic and nonmetastatic thyroid tumors. Nobody among the patients had been given any treatment before thyroid surgery. MiXCR was used by TCRdb to re-call the PCR reads. The table lists around 59,000 clones, roughly 15% of them singletons. Material for sequencing was blood. These receptors were collected from a male donor with papillary thyroid cancer or a benign thyroid nodule (not recorded which). Some clones in this sample may be carry-over from other donors' samples.

The table lists this clone with many counts. The V gene is TRBV18, the J gene TRBJ1-1, with 8 bases lining up with TRBD1. CDR3 size: 16 residues. V dropped 2 bases and J dropped 3; count of bases not matched to a gene: 8. Germline V gene sequence: CDR1 KGHSH, CDR2 LQKENI. This CDR3 is CASSPLLTGADTEAFF. CDR3 in DNA: TGTGCCAGCTCACCATTATTGACAGGGGCGGACACTGAAGCTTTCTTT. The full variable domain, completed using reference TRBV18 and TRBJ1-1, is NAGVMQNPRHLVRRRGQEARLRCSPMKGHSHVYWYRQLPEEGLKFMVYLQKENIIDESGMPKERFSAEFPKEGPSILRIQQVVRGDSAAYFCASSPLLTGADTEAFFGQGTRLTVV.

The J gene is TRBJ2-3, the V gene TRBV19; D tentatively reads TRBD1 or TRBD2 (5 bases each). Trimming cost V 1 base and J 5 bases, with 13 bases left between them. In germline, CDR1 is LNHDA, CDR2 SQIVND (reference sequence). CDR3 length: 15 residues. The CDR3 sequence: CASSIGTGLKDTQYF. For the CDR3, the DNA is TGTGCCAGTAGTATAGGGACGGGGCTAAAAGATACGCAGTATTTT.

This clone was picked up many times. The V call is TRBV24-1, the J call TRBJ1-1, with D possibly matching TRBD1 (5 bases). Deletions cut 5 bases from V and 1 base from J, with 13 bases between. The germline V gene has CDR1 KGHDR and CDR2 SFDVKD. This CDR3 spans 15 amino acids. The DNA of the CDR3 is TGTGCCACCAGTGGGGGCAGGGAGGGGAACACTGAAGCTTTCTTT. As protein: CATSGGREGNTEAFF.

This clone was observed at least ten times. The rearrangement joins TRBV2 to TRBJ2-7, with a possible D match to TRBD2 (6 bases). CDR1 and CDR2 (germline): SNHLY, FYNNEI. CDR3 length: 15 amino acids. V lost 2 bases and J 6 bases, leaving 17 bases between the germline ends. CDR3 nucleotide sequence: TGTGCCAGCAGTGAAACCCCGGGACTTGACCTCGAGCAGTACGTC. Translation gives CASSETPGLDLEQYV.

Ten or more counts support this clone. The chain recombines TRBV12-3 or TRBV12-4 with TRBJ1-2, with 10 nucleotides matching TRBD1. This CDR3 is built from 14 residues. Trimming cost V 5 bases and J 4 bases; bases outside gene matches: 4. The chain's CDR3 is CASSPGQGSYGYTF. The CDR3 DNA sequence: TGTGCCAGCAGTCCGGGACAGGGGAGCTATGGCTACACCTTC.

This clone was recorded at least ten times. The chain links TRBV6-1 to TRBJ1-6, with 10 bases lining up with TRBD1. The CDR3 has 13 residues. V shed 7 bases and J 13 bases; nucleotides not matched to a gene: 7. The germline CDR1 and CDR2 sequences are MNHNS and SASEGT. CDR3 sequence: CASIGTGVSPLHF. The CDR3 DNA reads as TGTGCCAGCATTGGGACAGGGGTTTCTCCCCTCCACTTT.

The chain is built from TRBV28 and TRBJ2-7; TRBD1 is a possible D gene (6 bases). The germline V gene has CDR1 MDHEN and CDR2 SYDVKM. Trimming removed 9 bases from V and 2 bases from J, with 23 bases in between. The CDR3 is made up of 16 amino acids. This CDR3 is CARTSVWKGHPYEQYF. The CDR3 DNA sequence: TGTGCCAGAACATCCGTCTGGAAGGGACATCCCTACGAGCAGTACTTC.

In the case of this clone: A much bigger clone sits one base away, suggesting this may be a read error. The rearrangement uses TRBV18 and TRBJ2-2; D call uncertain. The ends were cut back, 5 bases at V and 4 bases at J, with 17 bases in the middle. CDR3 length: 16 residues. The germline V gene encodes CDR1 KGHSH and CDR2 LQKENI. Here the CDR3 DNA reads TGTGCCAGCTCAGCCAGGACGGCAGCCATCACCGGGGAGCTGTTTTTT. It yields the protein CASSARTAAITGELFF. Combining the CDR3 with reference TRBV18 and TRBJ2-2 gives the whole variable domain NAGVMQNPRHLVRRRGQEARLRCSPMKGHSHVYWYRQLPEEGLKFMVYLQKENIIDESGMPKERFSAEFPKEGPSILRIQQVVRGDSAAYFCASSARTAAITGELFFGEGSRLTVL.

On this clone itself: This sequence may be a read error, since a much larger clone differs from it by one base. The rearrangement joins TRBV15 to TRBJ2-4, with 10 nucleotides matching TRBD1. The germline CDR1 and CDR2 sequences are LNHNV and YYDKDF (reference sequence). CDR3 size: 19 residues. V dropped 5 bases and J dropped 1; count of bases not matched to a gene: 14. CDR3 amino acids: CATSGTGQGSYSAKNIQYF. The CDR3 bases are TGTGCCACCAGCGGCACGGGACAGGGGTCATACTCCGCCAAAAACATTCAGTACTTC.

The rearrangement links TRBV7-2 to TRBJ2-3, with D possibly matching TRBD2 (7 bases). CDR1 and CDR2 (germline): SGHTA, FQGNSA. Trimming stripped 5 bases from V and 7 bases from J, with 16 bases between. The CDR3 has 14 amino acids. Written as DNA, the CDR3 is TGTGCCAGCAGCCTCCCCGGGGGGCGGTATACGCAGTATTTT. Protein sequence: CASSLPGGRYTQYF.

This clone has just a few counts. One end of the junction varies from germline; a read error may be responsible. The chain recombines TRBV28 with TRBJ1-5, with 7 bases identical to TRBD1. The length of the CDR3 is 16 residues. Germline V lookup: CDR1 MDHEN, CDR2 SYDVKM. CDR3 region: CASSPSYERGPQPQNF. For the CDR3, the DNA is TGTGCCAGCAGCCCCTCCTACGAAAGGGGGCCTCAGCCCCAGAATTTT. Full variable domain (remainder filled in from reference TRBV28 and TRBJ1-5): DVKVTQSSRYLVKRTGEKVFLECVQDMDHENMFWYRQDPGLGLRLIYFSYDVKMKEKGDIPEGYSVSREKKERFSLILESASTNQTSMYLCASSPSYERGPQPQNFGDGTRLSIL.

Many counts were recorded for this clone. The chain joins TRBV19 to TRBJ1-1; TRBD1 aligns across 7 bases. The CDR3 extends over 15 amino acids. Germline values: CDR1 LNHDA, CDR2 SQIVND (reference sequence). Trimming took 5 bases from V and 6 from J; bases not matched to a gene: 12. The CDR3 nucleotides are TGTGCCAGTAGTTATCGGACAGGTTTAAGGTCTGAAGCTTTCTTT. As protein: CASSYRTGLRSEAFF.

The sample holds many counts of this clone. The rearrangement uses TRBV6-5 and TRBJ1-4, with D maybe TRBD1 (5 bases). The CDR3 runs 15 residues. CDR1 MNHEY and CDR2 SVGAGI come from the germline V gene. Between the trimmed V and J ends, which lost 2 bases and 4 bases, there was a span of 11 bases. The DNA for the CDR3 is TGTGCCAGCAGTTACAAGGGCAGGGTTAATGAAAAACTGTTTTTT. Its translation: CASSYKGRVNEKLFF.

This chain joins TRBV7-2 and TRBJ1-4, with 7 positions matching TRBD1. V lost 10 bases and J lost 7; bases outside the gene matches: 15. Germline CDR1 is SGHTA and CDR2 is FQGNSA. The CDR3 extends over 15 amino acids. The CDR3 region has the DNA TGTGCCATCAGTTCACAGACAGGGAGCGGTGAAAAACTGTTTTTT. Protein sequence: CAISSQTGSGEKLFF.

A word on this clone: A read error may be the cause here, since a much bigger clone is one base away. J is TRBJ2-5 and V is TRBV7-2; 13 nucleotides agree with TRBD2. V was pared by 7 bases and J by 5 bases, with 7 bases of the junction left unmatched. The CDR3 has 15 residues. Germline lookup yields CDR1 SGHTA and CDR2 FQGNSA. CDR3 in DNA: TGTGCCAGCATCCGGACTAGCGGGAGTCTCGAGACCCAGTACTTC. This sequence encodes CASIRTSGSLETQYF.

This clone was counted many times. This rearrangement joins TRBV20-1 to TRBJ1-4; no firm D call. Trimming pared 4 bases from V and 4 bases from J, leaving 10 bases between. Per germline, CDR1 DFQATT and CDR2 SNEGSKA (reference sequence). There are 13 residues in the CDR3. CDR3 DNA: TGCAGTGCTATCCAGAAAGTTAATGAAAAACTGTTTTTT. This encodes CSAIQKVNEKLFF.

About this clone itself: This may stem from a read error, because a much larger clone lies one nucleotide away. The chain joins TRBV7-9 to TRBJ1-1; a possible D gene is TRBD1 (6 bases). CDR3 length: 12 residues. The V gene's germline CDR1 is SEHNR and CDR2 FQNEAQ (reference sequence). Here the CDR3 reads CSGDGWNTEAFF. CDR3 nucleotide sequence: TGTTCAGGGGACGGATGGAACACTGAAGCTTTCTTT.

This clone was detected many times. The chain couples TRBV20-1 to TRBJ2-7, with TRBD1 as a possible D gene (5 bases). Germline CDR1 and CDR2: DFQATT and SNEGSKA (reference sequence). Trimming left V 3 bases short and J 5 bases short, with 17 bases between. The CDR3 spans 14 residues. The CDR3 DNA is TGCAGTGCTAGCTCTTACGGGTTAGGGGACGAGCAGTACTTC. Translating it yields CSASSYGLGDEQYF.